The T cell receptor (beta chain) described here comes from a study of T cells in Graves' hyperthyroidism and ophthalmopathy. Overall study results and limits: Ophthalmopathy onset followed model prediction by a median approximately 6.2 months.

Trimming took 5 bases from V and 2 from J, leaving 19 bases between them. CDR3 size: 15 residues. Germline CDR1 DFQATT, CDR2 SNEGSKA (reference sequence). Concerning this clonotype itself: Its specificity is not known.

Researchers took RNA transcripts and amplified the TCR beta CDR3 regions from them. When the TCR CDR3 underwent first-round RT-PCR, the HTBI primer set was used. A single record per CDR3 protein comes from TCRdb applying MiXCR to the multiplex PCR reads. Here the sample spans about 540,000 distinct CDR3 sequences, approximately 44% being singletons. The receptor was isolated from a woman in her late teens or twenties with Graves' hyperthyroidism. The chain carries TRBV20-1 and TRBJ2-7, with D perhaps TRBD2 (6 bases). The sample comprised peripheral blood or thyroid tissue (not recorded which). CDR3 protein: CSALPPLGEAYEQYF. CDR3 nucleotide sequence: TGCAGTGCTCTACCCCCCTTAGGGGAGGCCTACGAGCAGTACTTC.